Listed here are 17 T cell receptor beta chains from one sample, sequenced in a study of cytomegalovirus exposure and HLA in healthy donors. PCR amplification relied on 60 Vbeta primers (plus 13 Jbeta primers). The repertoire was sequenced with immunoSEQ multiplex PCR; TCRdb's copy has only in-frame clones and lacks some. The repertoire has about 95,000 clones, just under 80% of them found once; the top ten carry roughly 4.3%. Material: PBMCs. Receptors originate from a woman aged 40 to 50 in good health and CMV-seropositive.

This chain joins TRBV5-1 and TRBJ2-3; a possible D gene is TRBD2 (6 bases). The germline V gene encodes CDR1 SGHRS and CDR2 YFSETQ. Trimming removed 0 bases from V and 5 bases from J, with 13 bases in between. CDR3 length: 15 residues. This chain's CDR3 is CASSLDTGAIDTQYF. CDR3 nucleotides: TGCGCCAGCAGCTTGGACACGGGAGCCATAGATACGCAGTATTTT.

This chain joins TRBV9 and TRBJ2-7; D possibly corresponds to TRBD1 (5 bases). Germline CDR1 and CDR2: SGDLS and YYNGEE. Trimming cost V 0 bases and J 8 bases, with 21 bases left between them. The CDR3 has 16 residues. The DNA for the CDR3 is TGTGCCAGCAGCGTAGGTATCTCGGCGGAGTGGGGCCAGCAGTACTTC. It specifies CASSVGISAEWGQQYF.

The chain carries TRBV4-1 and TRBJ1-2; the D is unclear. Looked up from germline, CDR1 is MGHRA and CDR2 is YSYEKL. With 1 base removed from V and 1 base from J, the gap between germline ends came to 16 bases. The CDR3 extends over 17 amino acids. CDR3 region: CASSQGIRDTYNYGYTF. The CDR3, as DNA: TGCGCCAGCAGCCAAGGTATCCGAGACACCTATAACTATGGCTACACCTTC.

The gene calls are TRBV13 and TRBJ2-1; maybe TRBD2 (6 bases). Per germline, CDR1 PRHDT and CDR2 FYEKMQ (reference sequence). This CDR3 is 16 amino acids long. V lost 4 bases and J 4 bases, leaving 17 bases between the germline ends. The CDR3: CASSSPLGLTYNEQFF. The CDR3 nucleotides are TGTGCCAGCAGCTCCCCGCTGGGACTCACTTACAATGAGCAGTTCTTC.

This chain connects TRBV10-3 to TRBJ2-5; a possible D gene is TRBD2 (6 bases). V lost 5 bases, J lost 9 bases, and 13 bases lay in between. CDR3 size: 12 residues. Looked up from germline, CDR1 is ENHRY and CDR2 is SYGVKD. The CDR3 DNA reads TGTGCCATCAGTCTTGGGACTTCACCCCAGTACTTC. Its translation is CAISLGTSPQYF.

This clone was observed a single time. V usage is TRBV7-9 and J usage is TRBJ2-3, with 8 bases aligning to TRBD1. The CDR3 contains 16 residues. Germline values: CDR1 SEHNR, CDR2 FQNEAQ (reference sequence). The trim removed 4 bases at V and 2 bases at J, leaving 8 bases unmatched. The CDR3 coding sequence is TGTGCCAGCAGCTCTGGACAGGGTGCTACCACAGATACGCAGTATTTT. It encodes CASSSGQGATTDTQYF.

The genes are TRBV28 and TRBJ2-3; TRBD2 matches at 7 bases. J lost 3 bases, V lost 3 bases, and 6 bases had no gene match. CDR3 length: 15 residues. Germline assignment: CDR1 MDHEN and CDR2 SYDVKM. In DNA form, the CDR3 reads TGTGCCAGCAGTTTGGGAGGGCGGGGGACAGATACGCAGTATTTT. Its translation is CASSLGGRGTDTQYF.

The chain joins TRBV7-3 to TRBJ2-3; 7 nucleotides agree with TRBD2. The germline V gene encodes CDR1 SGHTA and CDR2 FQGTGA. The CDR3 is 15 amino acids. V dropped 0 bases and J dropped 0; count of bases not matched to a gene: 0. The CDR3: CASSLTSGSTDTQYF. CDR3 DNA sequence: TGTGCCAGCAGCTTAACTAGCGGGAGCACAGATACGCAGTATTTT.

The J gene is TRBJ2-7, the V gene TRBV18; D is undetermined. V dropped 0 bases and J dropped 3 bases, with 9 bases sitting between them. The CDR3 consists of 14 residues. Germline V lookup: CDR1 KGHSH, CDR2 LQKENI. The CDR3: CASSPPTRVYEQYF. The CDR3 region has the DNA TGTGCCAGCTCACCACCGACAAGAGTCTACGAGCAGTACTTC.

The J gene is TRBJ2-7, the V gene TRBV28; D is perhaps TRBD1 (6 bases). V was trimmed by 10 bases and J by 1 base, leaving 17 bases between them. CDR1 is MDHEN and CDR2 is SYDVKM in the germline V gene. The CDR3 spans 14 residues. DNA of the CDR3: TGTGCCACCGAGCTACCGGGACAATCCTACGAGCAGTACTTC. Translated, it gives CATELPGQSYEQYF.

This clone was observed once. This chain joins TRBV15 and TRBJ2-7, with TRBD2 matching 7 bases. Trimming at V came to 8 bases and at J to 4 bases, leaving 17 bases not matched to a gene. Germline V gene lookup returns CDR1 LNHNV and CDR2 YYDKDF (reference sequence). This CDR3 region has 16 residues. CDR3 in amino acids: CATHLRGREGEYEQYF. The DNA for the CDR3 is TGTGCCACCCACCTGCGGGGCAGGGAGGGAGAGTACGAGCAGTACTTC.

This clone was seen more than once but under ten times. This chain links TRBV7-2 with TRBJ2-5, with TRBD2 identical over 7 bases. The CDR3 spans 13 residues. The ends lost 5 bases at V and 3 bases at J; junction bases unmatched: 3. In germline, CDR1 is SGHTA, CDR2 FQGNSA. The CDR3 DNA reads as TGTGCCAGCAGCCCCAGCGGGAAAGAGACCCAGTACTTC. Its translation is CASSPSGKETQYF.

The rearrangement uses TRBV7-9 and TRBJ2-5; no clear D gene. CDR3 length: 15 residues. The germline V gene has CDR1 SEHNR and CDR2 FQNEAQ (reference sequence). Between the trimmed V and J ends, which lost 1 base and 2 bases, there was a span of 11 bases. DNA of the CDR3: TGTGCCAGCAGCTTAGTTGGCGGAAGACAAGAGACCCAGTACTTC. This sequence encodes CASSLVGGRQETQYF.

The J gene is TRBJ2-7, the V gene TRBV7-9; D unresolved. Germline V gives CDR1 SEHNR, CDR2 FQNEAQ (reference sequence). The V and J ends lost 1 base and 3 bases respectively, with 13 bases between them. The CDR3 covers 15 residues. The CDR3 sequence: CASSLGPQILYEQYF. The CDR3 nucleotides are TGTGCCAGCAGCTTAGGCCCACAGATACTCTACGAGCAGTACTTC.

The J gene is TRBJ1-2, the V gene TRBV19; D is uncertain. The germline V gene encodes CDR1 LNHDA and CDR2 SQIVND (reference sequence). V shed 9 bases and J shed 5 bases, with 16 bases lying between them. The CDR3 length is 13 residues. The CDR3 loop is CASANALWYGYTF. The CDR3 nucleotides are TGTGCCAGCGCGAATGCTCTTTGGTATGGCTACACCTTC.

The V and J genes are TRBV30 and TRBJ2-3, with TRBD2 identical over 8 bases. CDR1 GTSNPN and CDR2 SVGIG come from the germline V gene (reference sequence). This CDR3 region has 15 residues. V lost 0 bases and J lost 4; bases outside the gene matches: 6. This CDR3 is CAWSVTGTRADTQYF. In DNA, the CDR3 is TGTGCCTGGAGTGTAACAGGGACTAGGGCAGATACGCAGTATTTT.

This clone was observed a single time. The chain is built from TRBV7-9 and TRBJ2-1; 7 positions agree with TRBD2. Germline CDR1 and CDR2: SEHNR and FQNEAQ (reference sequence). CDR3 length: 16 residues. J lost 8 bases, V lost 5 bases, and 15 bases had no gene match. The CDR3 loop is CASSRGSTSSMDEQFF. CDR3 in DNA: TGTGCCAGCAGCCGCGGGAGTACCTCTTCAATGGATGAGCAGTTCTTC. Combining the CDR3 with reference TRBV7-9 and TRBJ2-1 gives the whole variable domain DTGVSQNPRHKITKRGQNVTFRCDPISEHNRLYWYRQTLGQGPEFLTYFQNEAQLEKSRLLSDRFSAERPKGSFSTLEIQRTEQGDSAMYLCASSRGSTSSMDEQFFGPGTRLTVL.